Listed below are T cell receptor beta chains from one sample, sequenced in a study of cytomegalovirus exposure and HLA in healthy donors. TCRdb's copy holds only in-frame clones and misses some; the assay was immunoSEQ multiplex PCR. This sample carries 100,000 to 150,000 clones, over 65% of them seen once, and the ten largest clones take less than 2%. Sample: PBMCs. Receptors were obtained from a man aged 50 to 60 in good health and CMV-seronegative. The CDR3 runs from the conserved cysteine through the conserved F or W. D genes are given only for firm matches. Clone size, where shown, is once, few, many, or a class for clones that have expanded.

CDR3 length | J gene | clone size | D gene | V gene | CDR3 protein | CDR3 DNA
13 | TRBJ1-1 | - | TRBD1 | TRBV25-1 | CASSGTGDTEAFF | TGTGCCAGCAGTGGTACAGGGGACACTGAAGCTTTCTTT
15 | TRBJ1-1 | - | - | TRBV7-2 | CASSLATRGFTEAFF | TGTGCCAGCAGCTTAGCGACGCGGGGCTTCACTGAAGCTTTCTTT
13 | TRBJ2-1 | - | - | TRBV29-1 | CSVEQGNANEQFF | TGCAGCGTTGAACAGGGTAACGCCAATGAGCAGTTCTTC
13 | TRBJ2-3 | - | - | TRBV9 | CASGGASADTQYF | TGTGCCAGCGGGGGGGCGTCCGCAGATACGCAGTATTTT
16 | TRBJ1-5 | - | - | TRBV4-2 | CASSQDFKGEGQPQHF | TGTGCCAGCAGCCAAGACTTTAAGGGGGAGGGTCAGCCCCAGCATTTT
16 | TRBJ2-7 | - | TRBD1 | TRBV15 | CATSRDNPGQGYEQYF | TGTGCCACCAGCAGAGACAATCCGGGACAGGGCTACGAGCAGTACTTC
15 | TRBJ1-3 | - | - | TRBV7-9 | CASSFIGDGGNTIYF | TGTGCCAGCAGCTTCATAGGGGATGGTGGAAACACCATATATTTT
16 | TRBJ2-3 | - | TRBD2 | TRBV4-3 | CASSQDAGGLWDTQYF | TGCGCCAGCAGCCAAGATGCGGGGGGGCTCTGGGATACGCAGTATTTT
16 | TRBJ1-1 | - | - | TRBV7-9 | CSSSSYFFDGDTEAFF | TGTTCCAGCAGCTCGTACTTCTTCGACGGGGACACTGAAGCTTTCTTT
13 | TRBJ1-5 | - | - | TRBV7-9 | CSSSRSDNQPQHF | TGTTCCAGCAGCCGCTCAGACAATCAGCCCCAGCATTTT
16 | TRBJ1-4 | - | TRBD1 | TRBV28 | CASSLGRGQANEKLFF | TGTGCCAGCAGTTTAGGAAGGGGGCAGGCCAATGAAAAACTGTTTTTT
14 | TRBJ2-4 | - | - | TRBV5-1 | CASSSDTPKNIQYF | TGCGCCAGCAGCTCGGACACTCCCAAAAACATTCAGTACTTC
13 | TRBJ1-6 | - | - | TRBV11-2 | CASSEYRDSPLHF | TGTGCCAGCAGCGAATACAGGGATTCACCCCTCCACTTT
13 | TRBJ2-5 | - | - | TRBV12-5 | CASAMASWETQYF | TGTGCTAGTGCCATGGCCAGTTGGGAGACCCAGTACTTC
14 | TRBJ1-1 | - | - | TRBV18 | CASSHRQPNTEAFF | TGTGCCAGCTCACACCGACAACCAAACACTGAAGCTTTCTTT
15 | TRBJ2-3 | - | - | TRBV19 | CASSIVGGGTDTQYF | TGTGCCAGTAGTATAGTAGGGGGGGGCACAGATACGCAGTATTTT
14 | TRBJ1-1 | - | - | TRBV7-9 | CASSLGRTNTEAFF | TGTGCCAGCAGCTTAGGAAGGACAAACACTGAAGCTTTCTTT
15 | TRBJ1-3 | few | - | TRBV6-5 | CASSYSGGGRNTIYF | TGTGCCAGCAGTTACTCGGGGGGTGGGCGAAACACCATATATTTT
14 | TRBJ2-2 | - | - | TRBV19 | CASSRQGLTGELFF | TGTGCCAGTAGTCGGCAGGGTCTAACCGGGGAGCTGTTTTTT
15 | TRBJ1-6 | - | - | TRBV28 | CASSIHDRLNSPLHF | TGTGCCAGCAGTATTCACGACAGGCTAAATTCACCCCTCCACTTT
14 | TRBJ1-2 | - | TRBD1 | TRBV7-9 | CSSSLGQGDYGYTF | TGTTCCAGCAGCTTAGGACAGGGCGACTATGGCTACACCTTC
11 | TRBJ2-1 | few | - | TRBV7-9 | CSSSSPDEQFF | TGTTCCAGCAGCTCCCCAGATGAGCAGTTCTTC
17 | TRBJ1-6 | - | TRBD1 | TRBV10-2 | CASSLFPETGRVSPLHF | TGCGCCAGCAGCCTCTTCCCCGAGACAGGGCGGGTCTCACCCCTCCACTTT
16 | TRBJ2-1 | - | TRBD2 | TRBV5-1 | CASSLGASGFSNEQFF | TGCGCCAGCAGCTTGGGTGCTAGCGGATTCTCCAATGAGCAGTTCTTC
15 | TRBJ2-5 | once | TRBD1 | TRBV19 | CASHSQPGGQETQYF | TGTGCCAGCCACTCCCAGCCAGGGGGTCAAGAGACCCAGTACTTC
14 | TRBJ1-1 | - | - | TRBV13 | CASSSGRVLGEAFF | TGTGCCAGCAGCTCCGGGAGGGTATTAGGTGAAGCTTTCTTT
14 | TRBJ1-1 | - | - | TRBV19 | CASSDRQTNTEAFF | TGTGCCAGTTCCGACCGACAGACGAACACTGAAGCTTTCTTT
16 | TRBJ2-7 | few | - | TRBV7-9 | CASSPPSGRWSYEQYF | TGTGCCAGCAGCCCACCTTCCGGCAGGTGGTCCTACGAGCAGTACTTC
15 | TRBJ1-1 | once | - | TRBV7-8 | CASSPSRGGNTEAFF | TGTGCCAGCAGCCCGAGCAGAGGGGGGAACACTGAAGCTTTCTTT
14 | TRBJ1-4 | - | - | TRBV2 | CASSDRTTNEKLFF | TGTGCCAGCAGTGACAGGACAACTAATGAAAAACTGTTTTTT
19 | TRBJ2-6 | - | - | TRBV5-1 | CASSLDVGHGPSGANVLTF | TGCGCCAGCAGCTTGGATGTGGGACACGGGCCCTCTGGGGCCAACGTCCTGACTTTC
17 | TRBJ2-6 | - | - | TRBV4-1 | CASSLEQSFSGANVLTF | TGCGCCAGCAGCCTCGAACAGAGCTTCTCTGGGGCCAACGTCCTGACTTTC
11 | TRBJ1-1 | - | - | TRBV5-3 | CARSHREGAFF | TGTGCCAGAAGCCACAGGGAGGGAGCTTTCTTT
12 | TRBJ2-3 | - | - | TRBV5-8 | CASRQQGNTQYF | TGTGCCAGCAGGCAACAGGGTAATACGCAGTATTTT
13 | TRBJ2-3 | - | - | TRBV5-1 | CASSLGSGDTQYF | TGCGCCAGCAGCTTGGGGAGTGGAGATACGCAGTATTTT
14 | TRBJ2-1 | - | - | TRBV29-1 | CSVELGGAYNEQFF | TGCAGCGTTGAACTCGGGGGAGCCTACAATGAGCAGTTCTTC
13 | TRBJ1-6 | - | - | TRBV19 | CASNQGSNSPLHF | TGTGCCAGTAACCAGGGCAGTAATTCACCCCTCCACTTT
12 | TRBJ2-1 | few | - | TRBV11-2 | CASSLGGDEQFF | TGTGCCAGCAGCTTGGGAGGAGATGAGCAGTTCTTC
15 | TRBJ2-7 | - | TRBD1 | TRBV9 | CASSVRDSTSYEQYF | TGTGCCAGCAGCGTTCGGGACAGCACATCCTACGAGCAGTACTTC
17 | TRBJ2-3 | - | TRBD2 | TRBV30 | CAWSVGGTSGPGDTQYF | TGTGCCTGGAGTGTAGGGGGGACTAGCGGACCAGGGGATACGCAGTATTTT
12 | TRBJ1-2 | - | - | TRBV5-4 | CASSLERIDYTF | TGTGCCAGCAGCTTGGAGAGGATAGACTACACCTTC
12 | TRBJ1-2 | few | - | TRBV5-6 | CASSRDIYGYTF | TGTGCCAGCAGCCGGGACATCTATGGCTACACCTTC
14 | TRBJ1-2 | few | - | TRBV5-1 | CASSLGQDAGGYTF | TGCGCCAGCAGCTTGGGACAGGATGCAGGTGGCTACACCTTC
12 | TRBJ2-3 | - | - | TRBV25-1 | CASSGSVDTQYF | TGTGCCAGCAGTGGGAGTGTAGATACGCAGTATTTT
16 | TRBJ1-5 | few | TRBD1 | TRBV18 | CASSPRQGSGNQPQHF | TGTGCCAGCTCACCACGACAGGGTTCAGGCAATCAGCCCCAGCATTTT
16 | TRBJ2-7 | once | TRBD2 | TRBV6-5 | CASSYSPRGGGYEQYF | TGTGCCAGCAGTTACTCGCCCCGGGGCGGGGGGTACGAGCAGTACTTC
15 | TRBJ2-5 | - | TRBD2 | TRBV7-6 | CASSSLAGVQETQYF | TGTGCCAGCAGCTCACTAGCGGGGGTTCAAGAGACCCAGTACTTC
11 | TRBJ2-1 | few | - | TRBV2 | CASGQLNEQFF | TGTGCCAGCGGACAACTCAATGAGCAGTTCTTC
15 | TRBJ1-5 | - | - | TRBV19 | CASSIGGLDNQPQHF | TGTGCCAGTAGTATAGGTGGTTTAGACAATCAGCCCCAGCATTTT